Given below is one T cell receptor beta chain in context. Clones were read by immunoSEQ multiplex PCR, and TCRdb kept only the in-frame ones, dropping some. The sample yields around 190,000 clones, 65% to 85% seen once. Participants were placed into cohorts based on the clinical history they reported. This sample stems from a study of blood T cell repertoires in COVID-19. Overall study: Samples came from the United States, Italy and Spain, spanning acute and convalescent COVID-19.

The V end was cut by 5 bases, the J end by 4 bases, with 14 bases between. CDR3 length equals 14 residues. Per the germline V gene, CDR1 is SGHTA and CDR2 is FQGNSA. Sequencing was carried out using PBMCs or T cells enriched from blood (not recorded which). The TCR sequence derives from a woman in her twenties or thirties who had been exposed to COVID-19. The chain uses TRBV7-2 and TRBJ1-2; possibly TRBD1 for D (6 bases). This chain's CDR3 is CASSDTGHRYGYTF. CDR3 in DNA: TGTGCCAGCAGCGACACAGGGCACCGCTATGGCTACACCTTC.